This TCR beta chain was retrieved from a study of a mutant IDH1 vaccine in newly diagnosed glioma. Whole-study context: Week 35 held visit V12, while week 47 held visit V13.

V dropped 4 bases and J dropped 2; count of bases not matched to a gene: 1. Germline assignment: CDR1 SEHNR and CDR2 FQNEAQ (reference sequence). This CDR3 has 14 amino acids. As for this clone: The antigen is not known.

Only in-frame clones appear in the TCRdb table, and some are missing; sequencing was by immunoSEQ multiplex PCR. The sample shows about 27,000 clones, more than 60% of them seen only once. Time point specified: week 35, safety follow-up. Topical imiquimod accompanied each vaccine dose, which consisted of 300 ug of mutant IDH1 20-mer peptide. The patients received vaccinations eight times, in weeks 1, 3, 5, 7, 11, 15, 19 and 23. Source: PBMCs, taken from a glioma patient whose treatment included an IDH1 peptide vaccine. The sequence was collected from a man in his fifties with glioma. The rearrangement uses TRBV7-9 and TRBJ2-7; the match to TRBD1 covers 11 bases. CDR3 loop: CASSSGQGAYEQYF. The CDR3 DNA sequence: TGTGCCAGCAGCTCGGGACAGGGGGCCTACGAGCAGTACTTC. Filled out from reference TRBV7-9 and TRBJ2-7, the complete variable domain reads DTGVSQNPRHKITKRGQNVTFRCDPISEHNRLYWYRQTLGQGPEFLTYFQNEAQLEKSRLLSDRFSAERPKGSFSTLEIQRTEQGDSAMYLCASSSGQGAYEQYFGPGTRLTVT.